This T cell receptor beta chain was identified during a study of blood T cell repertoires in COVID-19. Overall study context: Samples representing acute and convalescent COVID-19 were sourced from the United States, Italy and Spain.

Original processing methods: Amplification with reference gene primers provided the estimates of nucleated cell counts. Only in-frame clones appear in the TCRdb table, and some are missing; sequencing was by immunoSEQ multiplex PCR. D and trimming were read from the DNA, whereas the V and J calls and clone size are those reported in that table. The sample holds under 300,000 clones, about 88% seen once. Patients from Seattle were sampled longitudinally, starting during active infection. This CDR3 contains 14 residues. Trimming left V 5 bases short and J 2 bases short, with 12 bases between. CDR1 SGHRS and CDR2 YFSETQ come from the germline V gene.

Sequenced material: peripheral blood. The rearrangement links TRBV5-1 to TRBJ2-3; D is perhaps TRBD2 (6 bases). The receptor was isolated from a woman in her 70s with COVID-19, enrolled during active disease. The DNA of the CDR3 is TGCGCCAGCAGTCTCGGGACTCCCACAGATACGCAGTATTTT. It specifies CASSLGTPTDTQYF.